The rows below give T cell receptor beta chains drawn from one sample of a study of shared clonotypes between healthy human individuals. Some clones are missing from TCRdb's copy, which holds only in-frame ones; the method was immunoSEQ multiplex PCR. The data show under 2,000,000 clones, around 96% seen once. What was sequenced was naive CD8+ T cells sorted from blood. These receptors were obtained from a man aged 18 to 35 in good health. CDR3s include the opening cysteine and the closing phenylalanine or tryptophan.

TRBV7-9	TRBJ1-1	CASSATQGRPQGTEAFF
TRBV19	TRBJ2-5	CASSTPDGHEETQYF
TRBV9	TRBJ1-2	CASSAQVGLLENGYTF
TRBV4-1	TRBJ1-2	CASSLVPGQNDNYGYTF
TRBV27	TRBJ2-7	CASSFGQGRYEQYF
TRBV7-2	TRBJ2-7	CASSLGPGYEQYF
TRBV13	TRBJ1-2	CASSLGHSYGYTF
TRBV6-5	TRBJ2-7	CASSYSGLGAGEQYF
TRBV30	TRBJ2-5	CAWTDGNQETQYF
TRBV7-9	TRBJ2-2	CASTLNTGELFF
TRBV21-1	TRBJ2-1	CASSKDRGESGGLSYNEQFF
TRBV7-9	TRBJ2-1	CASSLPDNEQFF
TRBV30	TRBJ2-7	CAWEDTGGGGKQYF
TRBV2	TRBJ2-7	CASSPGGEQYF
TRBV4-1	TRBJ2-7	CASSQGPGWGVDYEQYF
TRBV28	TRBJ2-2	CASSPTGATGELFF
TRBV19	TRBJ1-1	CASSTLGESNTEAFF
TRBV29-1	TRBJ2-3	CSVDGEGRLSTDTQYF
TRBV10-3	TRBJ2-6	CAISGGSGANVLTF
TRBV9	TRBJ2-1	CASSKTSGEQFF
TRBV14	TRBJ1-2	CASSQVDMGYGYTF
TRBV29-1	TRBJ2-7	CSVEYPGGYEQYF
TRBV4-1	TRBJ2-7	CASSQDLAGEQYF
TRBV7-3	TRBJ2-3	CASSLMGGRDTQYF
TRBV10-2	TRBJ2-1	CASRPAGVDNEQFF
TRBV4-1	TRBJ1-6	CASSQDVRADSPLHF
TRBV21-1	TRBJ1-6	CASSRNREVNNSPLHF
TRBV12-5	TRBJ2-3	CASGVGPSGTDTQYF
TRBV7-2	TRBJ2-1	CASSSPGTSADEQFF
TRBV2	TRBJ2-3	CASSTPGQGNSDTQYF
TRBV19	TRBJ2-7	CASSIGFSYEQYF
TRBV7-9	TRBJ2-3	CASSGTSGGAPDTQYF
TRBV13	TRBJ2-1	CASSRGTGVDEQFF
TRBV7-8	TRBJ2-7	CASSTGRTSSYEQYF
TRBV4-3	TRBJ2-1	CASSQEGGGPSHEQFF
TRBV11-2	TRBJ2-1	CASSLESRDEQFF
TRBV5-4	TRBJ2-1	CATLLAGGRGEQFF
TRBV4-3	TRBJ2-1	CASSPGTSGRWNEQFF